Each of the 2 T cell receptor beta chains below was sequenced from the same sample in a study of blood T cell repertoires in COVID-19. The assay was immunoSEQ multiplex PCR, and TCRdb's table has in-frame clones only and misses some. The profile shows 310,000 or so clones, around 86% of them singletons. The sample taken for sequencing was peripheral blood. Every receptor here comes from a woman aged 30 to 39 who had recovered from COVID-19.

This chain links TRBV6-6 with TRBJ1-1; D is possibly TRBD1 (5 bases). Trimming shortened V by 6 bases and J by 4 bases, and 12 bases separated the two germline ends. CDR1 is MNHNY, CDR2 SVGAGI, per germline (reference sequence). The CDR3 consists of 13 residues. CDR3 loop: CASSPGRGTEAFF. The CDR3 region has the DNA TGTGCCAGCAGCCCCGGGAGGGGCACTGAAGCTTTCTTT.

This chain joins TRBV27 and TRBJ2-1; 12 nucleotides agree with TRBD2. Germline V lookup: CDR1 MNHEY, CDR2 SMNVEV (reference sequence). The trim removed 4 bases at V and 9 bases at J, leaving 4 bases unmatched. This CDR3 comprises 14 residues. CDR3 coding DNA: TGTGCCAGCAGTTGGTCTAGCGGGAGGGTTGAGCAGTTCTTC. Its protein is CASSWSSGRVEQFF.